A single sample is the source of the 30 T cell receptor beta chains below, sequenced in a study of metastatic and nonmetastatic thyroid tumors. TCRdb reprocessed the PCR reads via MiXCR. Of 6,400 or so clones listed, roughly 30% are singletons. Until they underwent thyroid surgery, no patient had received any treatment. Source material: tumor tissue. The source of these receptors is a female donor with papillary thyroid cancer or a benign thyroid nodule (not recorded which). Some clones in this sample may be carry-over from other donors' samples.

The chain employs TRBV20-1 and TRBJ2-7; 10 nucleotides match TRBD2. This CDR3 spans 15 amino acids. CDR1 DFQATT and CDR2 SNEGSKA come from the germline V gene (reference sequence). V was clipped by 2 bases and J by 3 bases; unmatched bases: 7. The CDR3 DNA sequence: TGCAGTGCTAGATCACAGCGGGGGGGCGGCTACGAGCAGTACTTC. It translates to CSARSQRGGGYEQYF.

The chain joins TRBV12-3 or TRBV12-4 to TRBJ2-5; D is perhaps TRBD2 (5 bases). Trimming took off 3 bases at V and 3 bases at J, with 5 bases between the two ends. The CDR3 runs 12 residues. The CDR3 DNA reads TGTGCCAGCAGTTTCGGGGAAGAGACCCAGTACTTC. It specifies CASSFGEETQYF.

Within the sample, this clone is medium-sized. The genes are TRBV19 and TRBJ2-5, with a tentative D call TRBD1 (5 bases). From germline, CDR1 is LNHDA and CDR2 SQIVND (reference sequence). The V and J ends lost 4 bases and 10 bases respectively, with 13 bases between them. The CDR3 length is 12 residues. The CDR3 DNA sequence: TGTGCCAGTAGTACCCTCGGGCAGGGCCAGTACTTC. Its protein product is CASSTLGQGQYF. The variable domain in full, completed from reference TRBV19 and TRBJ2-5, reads DGGITQSPKYLFRKEGQNVTLSCEQNLNHDAMYWYRQDPGQGLRLIYYSQIVNDFQKGDIAEGYSVSREKKESFPLTVTSAQKNPTAFYLCASSTLGQGQYFGPGTRLLVL.

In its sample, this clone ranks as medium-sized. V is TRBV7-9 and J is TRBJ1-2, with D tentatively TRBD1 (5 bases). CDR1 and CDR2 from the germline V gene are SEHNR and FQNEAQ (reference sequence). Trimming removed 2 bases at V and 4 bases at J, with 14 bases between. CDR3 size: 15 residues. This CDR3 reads CASSLKGFTGYGYTF. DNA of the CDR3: TGTGCCAGCAGCTTAAAGGGGTTTACGGGCTATGGCTACACCTTC.

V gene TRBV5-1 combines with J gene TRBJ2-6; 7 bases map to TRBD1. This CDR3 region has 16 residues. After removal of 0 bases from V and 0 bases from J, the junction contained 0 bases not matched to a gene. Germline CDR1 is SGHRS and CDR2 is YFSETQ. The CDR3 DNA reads TGCGCCAGCAGCTTGGGGGACAGCTCTGGGGCCAACGTCCTGACTTTC. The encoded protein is CASSLGDSSGANVLTF.

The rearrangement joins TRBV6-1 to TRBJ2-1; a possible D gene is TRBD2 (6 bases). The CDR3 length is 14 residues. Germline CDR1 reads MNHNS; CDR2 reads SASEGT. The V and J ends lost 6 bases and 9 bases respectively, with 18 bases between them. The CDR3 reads CASSPRDSPSEQFF. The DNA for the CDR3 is TGTGCCAGCAGCCCCCGGGACTCCCCAAGTGAGCAGTTCTTC.

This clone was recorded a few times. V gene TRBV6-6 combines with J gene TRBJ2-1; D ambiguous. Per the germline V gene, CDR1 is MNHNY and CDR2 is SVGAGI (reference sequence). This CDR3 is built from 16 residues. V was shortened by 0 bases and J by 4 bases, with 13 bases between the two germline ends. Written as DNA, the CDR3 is TGTGCCAGCAGTTACTCTTGGGGTCTGGATTACAATGAGCAGTTCTTC. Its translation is CASSYSWGLDYNEQFF.

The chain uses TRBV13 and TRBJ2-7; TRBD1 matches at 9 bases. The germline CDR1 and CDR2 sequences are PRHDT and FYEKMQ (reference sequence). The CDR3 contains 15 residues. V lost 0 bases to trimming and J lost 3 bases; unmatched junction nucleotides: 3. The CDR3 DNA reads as TGTGCCAGCAGCTTAGGCGGGACAGGGAGCTACGAGCAGTACTTC. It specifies CASSLGGTGSYEQYF.

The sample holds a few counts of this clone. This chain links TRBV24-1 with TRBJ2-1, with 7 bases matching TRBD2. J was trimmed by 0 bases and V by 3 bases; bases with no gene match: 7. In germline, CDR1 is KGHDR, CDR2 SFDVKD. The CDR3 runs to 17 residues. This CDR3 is CATSDIRGGSSYNEQFF. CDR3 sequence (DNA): TGTGCCACCAGTGATATTAGGGGCGGGAGCTCCTACAATGAGCAGTTCTTC.

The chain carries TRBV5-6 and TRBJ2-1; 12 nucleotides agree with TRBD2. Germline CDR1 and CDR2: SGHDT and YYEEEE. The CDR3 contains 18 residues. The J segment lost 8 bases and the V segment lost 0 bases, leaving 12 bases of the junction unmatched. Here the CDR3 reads CASSLVRGTSGRTHEQFF. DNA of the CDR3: TGTGCCAGCAGCTTGGTTAGGGGCACTAGCGGGAGGACGCATGAGCAGTTCTTC.

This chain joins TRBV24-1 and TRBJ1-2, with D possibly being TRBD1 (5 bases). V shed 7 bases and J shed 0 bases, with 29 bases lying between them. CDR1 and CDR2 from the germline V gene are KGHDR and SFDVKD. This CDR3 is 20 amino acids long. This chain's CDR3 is CATSPKVGQPKNDTNYGYTF. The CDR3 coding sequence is TGTGCCACCAGCCCTAAAGTGGGGCAGCCGAAAAATGATACTAACTATGGCTACACCTTC.

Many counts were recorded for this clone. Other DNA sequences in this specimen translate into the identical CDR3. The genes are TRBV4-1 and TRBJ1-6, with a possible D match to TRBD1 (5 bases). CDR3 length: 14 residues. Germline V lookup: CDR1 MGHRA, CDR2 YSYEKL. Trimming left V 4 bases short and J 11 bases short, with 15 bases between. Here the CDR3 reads CASSREGPSAPLHF. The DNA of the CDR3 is TGCGCCAGCAGCCGCGAGGGACCCTCGGCACCCCTCCACTTT.

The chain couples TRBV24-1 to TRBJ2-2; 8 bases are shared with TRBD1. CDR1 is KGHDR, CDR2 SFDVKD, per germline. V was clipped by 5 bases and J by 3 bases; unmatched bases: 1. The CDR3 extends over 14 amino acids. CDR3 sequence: CATSVGQDTGELFF. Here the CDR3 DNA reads TGTGCCACCAGTGTGGGACAGGACACCGGGGAGCTGTTTTTT.

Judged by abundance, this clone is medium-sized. The CDR3 sequence: CSVRGTGGYGYTF. The DNA of the CDR3 is TGCAGCGTTCGTGGGACGGGGGGATATGGCTACACCTTC. The gene calls are TRBV29-1 and TRBJ1-2; TRBD1 might be the D (5 bases). Germline-derived CDR1 and CDR2 are SQVTM and ANQGSEA. CDR3 length equals 13 residues. Trimming removed 5 bases from V and 5 bases from J, with 15 bases in between.

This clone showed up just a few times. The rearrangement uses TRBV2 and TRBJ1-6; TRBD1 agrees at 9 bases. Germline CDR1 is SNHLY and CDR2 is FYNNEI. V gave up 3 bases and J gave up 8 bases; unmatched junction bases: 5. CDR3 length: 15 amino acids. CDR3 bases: TGTGCCAGCAGTGATGGGACAGGGAGCCATTCACCCCTCCACTTT. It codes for CASSDGTGSHSPLHF.

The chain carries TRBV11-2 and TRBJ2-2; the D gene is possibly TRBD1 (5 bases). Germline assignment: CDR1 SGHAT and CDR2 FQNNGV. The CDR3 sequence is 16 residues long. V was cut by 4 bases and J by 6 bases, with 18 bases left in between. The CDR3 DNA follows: TGTGCCAGCAGCTCTGCGGTCGCAGGGTATCCCGGGGAGCTGTTTTTT. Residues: CASSSAVAGYPGELFF. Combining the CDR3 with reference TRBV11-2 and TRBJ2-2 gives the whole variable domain EAGVAQSPRYKIIEKRQSVAFWCNPISGHATLYWYQQILGQGPKLLIQFQNNGVVDDSQLPKDRFSAERLKGVDSTLKIQPAKLEDSAVYLCASSSAVAGYPGELFFGEGSRLTVL.

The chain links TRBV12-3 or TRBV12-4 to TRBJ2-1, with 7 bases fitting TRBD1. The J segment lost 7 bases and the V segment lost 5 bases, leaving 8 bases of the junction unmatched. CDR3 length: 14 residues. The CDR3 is CASSIQGGRNEQFF. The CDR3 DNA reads TGTGCCAGCAGTATCCAAGGGGGCCGGAATGAGCAGTTCTTC.

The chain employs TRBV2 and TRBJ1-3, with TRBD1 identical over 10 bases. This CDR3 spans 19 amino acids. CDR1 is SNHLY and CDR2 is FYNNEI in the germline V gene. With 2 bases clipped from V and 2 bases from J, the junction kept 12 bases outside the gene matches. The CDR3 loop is CASSEQPNRQGATGNTIYF. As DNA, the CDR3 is TGTGCCAGCAGTGAACAACCAAACAGACAGGGGGCAACTGGAAACACCATATATTTT. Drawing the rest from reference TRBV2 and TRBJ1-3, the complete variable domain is EPEVTQTPSHQVTQMGQEVILRCVPISNHLYFYWYRQILGQKVEFLVSFYNNEISEKSEIFDDQFSVERPDGSNFTLKIRSTKLEDSAMYFCASSEQPNRQGATGNTIYFGEGSWLTVV.

This CDR3 reads CASSQAVRSYEQYF. The CDR3 DNA reads as TGCGCCAGCAGCCAAGCCGTCCGATCCTACGAGCAGTACTTC. The chain combines TRBV4-1 with TRBJ2-7; no definite D call. This CDR3 region has 14 residues. CDR1 MGHRA and CDR2 YSYEKL come from the germline V gene. V was pared by 1 base and J by 1 base, with 8 bases between.

CDR3 loop: CSARGLPGQAYSYEQYF. For the CDR3, the DNA is TGCAGTGCTAGAGGGTTGCCGGGACAGGCTTACTCCTACGAGCAGTACTTC. The V and J genes are TRBV20-1 and TRBJ2-7; TRBD1 agrees at 8 bases. V lost 1 base, J lost 0 bases, and 11 bases stayed unmatched. This CDR3 contains 17 residues. Per the germline V gene, CDR1 is DFQATT and CDR2 is SNEGSKA (reference sequence).

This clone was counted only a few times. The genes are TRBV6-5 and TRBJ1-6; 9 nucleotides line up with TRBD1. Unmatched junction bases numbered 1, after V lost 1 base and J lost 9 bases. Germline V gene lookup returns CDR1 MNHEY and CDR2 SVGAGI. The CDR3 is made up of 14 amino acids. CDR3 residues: CASSYLTGGSPLHF. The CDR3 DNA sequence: TGTGCCAGCAGTTACTTGACAGGGGGTTCACCCCTCCACTTT.

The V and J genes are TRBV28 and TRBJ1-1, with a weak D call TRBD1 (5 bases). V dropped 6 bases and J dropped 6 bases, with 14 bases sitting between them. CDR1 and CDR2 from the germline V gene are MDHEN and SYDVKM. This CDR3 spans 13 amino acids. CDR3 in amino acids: CASRNHQGSEAFF. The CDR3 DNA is TGTGCCAGCAGAAACCATCAGGGCTCTGAAGCTTTCTTT.

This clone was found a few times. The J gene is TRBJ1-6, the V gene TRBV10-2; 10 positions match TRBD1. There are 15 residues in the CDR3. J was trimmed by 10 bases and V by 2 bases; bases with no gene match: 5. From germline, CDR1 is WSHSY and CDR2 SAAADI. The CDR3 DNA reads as TGCGCCAGCAGTGAGGGGACAGGGGATAGGTCACCCCTCCACTTT. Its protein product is CASSEGTGDRSPLHF.

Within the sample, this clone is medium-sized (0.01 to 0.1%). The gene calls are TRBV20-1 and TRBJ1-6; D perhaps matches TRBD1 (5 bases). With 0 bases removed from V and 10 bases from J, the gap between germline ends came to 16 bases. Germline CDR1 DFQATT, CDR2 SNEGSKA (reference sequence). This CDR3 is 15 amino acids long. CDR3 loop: CSARDRADRESPLHF. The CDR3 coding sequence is TGCAGTGCTAGAGATAGGGCAGACAGAGAATCACCCCTCCACTTT.

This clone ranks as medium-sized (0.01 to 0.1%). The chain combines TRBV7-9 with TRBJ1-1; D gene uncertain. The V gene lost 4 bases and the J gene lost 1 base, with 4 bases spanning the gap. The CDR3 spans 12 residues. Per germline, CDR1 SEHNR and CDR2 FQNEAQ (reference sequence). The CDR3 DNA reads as TGTGCCAGCAGCTCCCAGAACACTGAAGCTTTCTTT. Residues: CASSSQNTEAFF.

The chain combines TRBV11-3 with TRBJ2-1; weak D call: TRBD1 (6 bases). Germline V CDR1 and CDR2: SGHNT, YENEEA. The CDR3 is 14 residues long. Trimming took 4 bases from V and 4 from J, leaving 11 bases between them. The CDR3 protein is CASSSGTYYNEQFF. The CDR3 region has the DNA TGTGCCAGCAGCTCCGGGACATATTACAATGAGCAGTTCTTC.

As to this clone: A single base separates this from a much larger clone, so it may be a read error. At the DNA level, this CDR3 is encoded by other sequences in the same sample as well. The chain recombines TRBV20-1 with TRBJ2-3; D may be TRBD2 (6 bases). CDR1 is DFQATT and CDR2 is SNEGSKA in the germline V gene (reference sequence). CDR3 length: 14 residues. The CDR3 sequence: CSATSGSSTDTQYF. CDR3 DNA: TGCAGTGCTACCAGCGGGTCGAGCACAGATACGCAGTATTTC.

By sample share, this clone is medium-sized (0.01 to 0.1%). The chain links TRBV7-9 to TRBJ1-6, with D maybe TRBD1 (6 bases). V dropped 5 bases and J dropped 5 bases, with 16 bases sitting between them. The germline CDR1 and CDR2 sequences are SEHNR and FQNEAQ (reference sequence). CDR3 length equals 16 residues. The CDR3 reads CASSGNREWNNSPLHF. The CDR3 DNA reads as TGTGCCAGCAGCGGAAACAGGGAGTGGAATAATTCACCCCTCCACTTT.

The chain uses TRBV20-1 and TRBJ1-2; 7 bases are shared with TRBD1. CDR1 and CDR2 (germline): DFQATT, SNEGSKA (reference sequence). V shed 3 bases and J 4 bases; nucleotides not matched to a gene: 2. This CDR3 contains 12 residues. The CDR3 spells CSASRGAYGYTF. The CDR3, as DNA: TGCAGTGCTAGCAGGGGGGCCTATGGCTACACCTTC.

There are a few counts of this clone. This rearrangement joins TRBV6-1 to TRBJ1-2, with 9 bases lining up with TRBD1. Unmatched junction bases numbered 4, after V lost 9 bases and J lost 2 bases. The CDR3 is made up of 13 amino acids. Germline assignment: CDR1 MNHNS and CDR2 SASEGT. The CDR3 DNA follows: TGTGCCAGTGGACAGGGGCCCAACTATGGCTACACCTTC. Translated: CASGQGPNYGYTF.